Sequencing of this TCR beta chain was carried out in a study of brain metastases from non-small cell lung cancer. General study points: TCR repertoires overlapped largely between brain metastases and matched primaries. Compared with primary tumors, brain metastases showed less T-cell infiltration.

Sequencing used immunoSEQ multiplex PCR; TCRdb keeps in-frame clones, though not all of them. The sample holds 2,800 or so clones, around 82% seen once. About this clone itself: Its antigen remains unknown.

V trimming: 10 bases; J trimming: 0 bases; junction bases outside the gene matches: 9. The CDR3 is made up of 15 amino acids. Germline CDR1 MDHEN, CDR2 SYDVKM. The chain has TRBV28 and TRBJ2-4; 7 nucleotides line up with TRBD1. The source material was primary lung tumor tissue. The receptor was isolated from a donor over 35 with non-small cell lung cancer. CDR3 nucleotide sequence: TGTGCCACCTCGGGACAGACAATAGCCAAAAACATTCAGTACTTC. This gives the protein CATSGQTIAKNIQYF.